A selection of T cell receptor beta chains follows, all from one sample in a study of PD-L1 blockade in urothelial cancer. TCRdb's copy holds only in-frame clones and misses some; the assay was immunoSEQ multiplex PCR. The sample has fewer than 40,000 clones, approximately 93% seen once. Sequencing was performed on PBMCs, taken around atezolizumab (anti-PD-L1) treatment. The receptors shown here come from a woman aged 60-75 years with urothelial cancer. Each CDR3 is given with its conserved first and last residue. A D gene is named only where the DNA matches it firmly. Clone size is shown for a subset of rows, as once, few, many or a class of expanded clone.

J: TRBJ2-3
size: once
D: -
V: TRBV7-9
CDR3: CASSFEGVGDTQYF
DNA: TGTGCCAGCAGCTTTGAGGGGGTCGGAGATACGCAGTATTTT

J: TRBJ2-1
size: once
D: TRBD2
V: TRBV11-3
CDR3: CARGLAGGFEQFF
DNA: TGTGCCAGGGGACTAGCGGGAGGGTTTGAGCAGTTCTTC

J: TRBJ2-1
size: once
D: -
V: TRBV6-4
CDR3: CASRTTPSSYNEQFF
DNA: TGTGCCAGCAGAACTACCCCGAGCTCCTACAATGAGCAGTTCTTC

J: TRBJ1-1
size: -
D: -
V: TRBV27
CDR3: CASSFSSGGQQPGTEAFF
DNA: TGTGCCAGCAGTTTTTCGTCTGGAGGCCAGCAGCCGGGCACTGAAGCTTTCTTT

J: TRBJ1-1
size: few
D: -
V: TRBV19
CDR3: CASSIQGTEAFF
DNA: TGTGCCAGTAGTATCCAGGGAACTGAAGCTTTCTTT

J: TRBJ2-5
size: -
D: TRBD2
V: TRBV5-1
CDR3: CASSWTSAQETQYF
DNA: TGCGCCAGCAGCTGGACTAGCGCACAAGAGACCCAGTACTTC

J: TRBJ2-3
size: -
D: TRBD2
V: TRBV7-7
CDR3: CASSPIAGGSTDTQYF
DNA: TGTGCCAGCAGCCCTATCGCGGGAGGGAGCACAGATACGCAGTATTTT

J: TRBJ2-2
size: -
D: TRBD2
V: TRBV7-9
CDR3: CASSPIGGSGRSTGELFF
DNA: TGTGCCAGCAGCCCTATTGGGGGAAGCGGGAGGAGCACCGGGGAGCTGTTTTTT

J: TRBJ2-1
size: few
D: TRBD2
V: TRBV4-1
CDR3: CASSRTSGLNNEQFF
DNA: TGCGCCAGCAGCCGTACTAGCGGATTAAACAATGAGCAGTTCTTC

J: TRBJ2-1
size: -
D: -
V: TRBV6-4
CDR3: CASSWGTLSNEQFF
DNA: TGTGCCAGCAGTTGGGGGACTTTAAGCAATGAGCAGTTCTTC

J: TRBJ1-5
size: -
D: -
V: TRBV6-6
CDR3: CASIASRTLNQPQHF
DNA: TGTGCCAGCATAGCTAGTAGGACACTCAATCAGCCCCAGCATTTT

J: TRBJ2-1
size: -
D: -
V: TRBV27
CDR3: CASSLIRSYNEQFF
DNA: TGTGCCAGCAGTCTAATCCGCTCCTACAATGAGCAGTTCTTC

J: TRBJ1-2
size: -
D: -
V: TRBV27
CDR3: CASRILGDSGYTF
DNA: TGTGCCAGCAGGATATTAGGGGATTCTGGCTACACCTTC

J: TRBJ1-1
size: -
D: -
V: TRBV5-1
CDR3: CASSPAFSWSTEAFF
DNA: TGCGCCAGCAGCCCGGCTTTTAGTTGGAGCACTGAAGCTTTCTTT

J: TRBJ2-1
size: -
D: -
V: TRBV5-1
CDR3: CASSSFVDFSYNEQFF
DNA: TGCGCCAGCAGCTCCTTTGTAGACTTCTCCTACAATGAGCAGTTCTTC

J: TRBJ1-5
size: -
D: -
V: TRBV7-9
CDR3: CASSFEGPSAGSNQPQHF
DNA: TGTGCCAGCAGCTTTGAGGGACCCTCAGCGGGAAGCAATCAGCCCCAGCATTTT

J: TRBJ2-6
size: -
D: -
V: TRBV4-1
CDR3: CASSTRQEPTSGANVLTF
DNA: TGCGCCAGCAGCACCCGACAGGAACCCACCTCTGGGGCCAACGTCCTGACTTTC

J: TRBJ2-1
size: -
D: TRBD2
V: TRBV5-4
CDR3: CASSPREGSSYNEQFF
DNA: TGTGCCAGCAGCCCCCGGGAGGGTAGCTCCTACAATGAGCAGTTCTTC

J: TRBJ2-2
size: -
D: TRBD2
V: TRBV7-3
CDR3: CASSSSSGANTGELFF
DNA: TGTGCCAGCAGCTCCTCCAGCGGGGCTAACACCGGGGAGCTGTTTTTT

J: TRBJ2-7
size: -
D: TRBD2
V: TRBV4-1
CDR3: CASSPSGIKYEQYF
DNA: TGCGCCAGCAGCCCGAGCGGGATAAAGTACGAGCAGTACTTC

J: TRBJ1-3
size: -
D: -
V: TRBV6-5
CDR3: CASRHDRSSGNTIYF
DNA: TGTGCCAGCAGGCACGATAGGAGCTCTGGAAACACCATATATTTT

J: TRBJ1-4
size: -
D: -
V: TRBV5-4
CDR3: CASSSDRVAEKLFF
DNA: TGTGCCAGCAGTTCGGACAGAGTGGCCGAAAAACTGTTTTTT

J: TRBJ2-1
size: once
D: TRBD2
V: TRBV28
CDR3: CASSFSGAPEFF
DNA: TGTGCCAGCAGTTTTAGCGGGGCGCCCGAGTTCTTC

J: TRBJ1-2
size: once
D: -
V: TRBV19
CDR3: CASSIPGTTYGGYTF
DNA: TGTGCCAGTAGTATCCCCGGGACTACCTATGGGGGCTACACCTTC

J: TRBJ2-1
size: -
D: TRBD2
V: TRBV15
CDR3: CATSRDSRTSGRTYNEQFF
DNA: TGTGCCACCAGCAGAGATTCTCGGACTAGCGGGAGGACCTACAATGAGCAGTTCTTC

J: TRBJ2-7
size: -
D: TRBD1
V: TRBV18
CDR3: CASSPPTGTYEQYF
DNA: TGTGCCAGCTCACCGCCGACAGGGACCTACGAGCAGTACTTC

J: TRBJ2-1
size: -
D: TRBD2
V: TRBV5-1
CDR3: CASSLGSGISYNEQFF
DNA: TGCGCCAGCAGCTTGGGAAGCGGGATTTCTTACAATGAGCAGTTCTTC

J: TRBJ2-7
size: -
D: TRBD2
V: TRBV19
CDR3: CASSINSGTSGHEQYF
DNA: TGTGCCAGTAGTATAAATTCCGGGACTAGCGGCCACGAGCAGTACTTC

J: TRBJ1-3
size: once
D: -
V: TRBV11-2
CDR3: CASRLSSGNTIYF
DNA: TGTGCCAGCAGATTGAGCTCTGGAAACACCATATATTTT

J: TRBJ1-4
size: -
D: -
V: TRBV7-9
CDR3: CASSLVRGTNEKLFF
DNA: TGTGCCAGCAGCTTAGTCAGGGGAACTAATGAAAAACTGTTTTTT

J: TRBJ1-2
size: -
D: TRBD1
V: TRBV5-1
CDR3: CASSSGQNYGYTF
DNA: TGCGCCAGCAGCTCGGGACAGAACTATGGCTACACCTTC

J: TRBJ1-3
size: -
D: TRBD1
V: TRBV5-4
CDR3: CASRATGGKNTIYF
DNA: TGTGCCAGCAGGGCCACAGGGGGAAAGAACACCATATATTTT

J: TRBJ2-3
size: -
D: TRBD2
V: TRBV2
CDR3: CASSLAGGADTQYF
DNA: TGTGCCAGCAGTTTAGCGGGGGGCGCAGATACGCAGTATTTT

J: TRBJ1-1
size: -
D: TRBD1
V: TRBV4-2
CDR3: CASSPLGQVNTEAFF
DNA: TGTGCCAGCAGCCCCTTAGGACAGGTGAACACTGAAGCTTTCTTT

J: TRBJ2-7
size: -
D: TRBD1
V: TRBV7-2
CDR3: CASSLAGQGTSEQYF
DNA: TGTGCCAGCAGCTTAGCGGGACAGGGGACCTCCGAGCAGTACTTC

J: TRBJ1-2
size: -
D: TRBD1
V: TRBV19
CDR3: CASSPGQRSRGYGYTF
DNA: TGTGCCAGTAGCCCGGGACAGAGGAGCAGAGGCTATGGCTACACCTTC

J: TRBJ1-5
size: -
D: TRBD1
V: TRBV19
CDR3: CASSTGQGLQPQHF
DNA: TGTGCCAGTAGTACGGGACAGGGCCTTCAGCCCCAGCATTTT

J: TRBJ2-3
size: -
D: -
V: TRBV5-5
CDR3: CASTAKTDTSTDTQYF
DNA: TGTGCCAGCACGGCTAAGACAGATACTAGCACAGATACGCAGTATTTT

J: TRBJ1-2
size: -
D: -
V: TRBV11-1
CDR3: CASSLGPSAGGYTF
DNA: TGTGCCAGCAGCTTAGGTCCCAGCGCGGGGGGCTACACCTTC

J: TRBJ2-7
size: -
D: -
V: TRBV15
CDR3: CATSTRFIPGQMIYEQYF
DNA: TGTGCCACCAGCACCCGATTCATTCCGGGACAAATGATATACGAGCAGTACTTC

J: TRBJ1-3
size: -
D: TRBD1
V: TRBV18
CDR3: CASSPQGTGNGNTIYF
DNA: TGTGCCAGCTCACCTCAAGGGACAGGGAATGGAAACACCATATATTTT

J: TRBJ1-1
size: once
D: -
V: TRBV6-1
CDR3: CASMGRGYTEAFF
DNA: TGTGCCAGCATGGGGCGGGGGTACACTGAAGCTTTCTTT

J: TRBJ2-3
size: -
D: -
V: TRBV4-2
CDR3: CASSQDGQAPDTQYF
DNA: TGTGCCAGCAGCCAAGATGGTCAGGCCCCGGATACGCAGTATTTT

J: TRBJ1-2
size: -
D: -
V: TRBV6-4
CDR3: CASSEGVGYTF
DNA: TGTGCCAGCAGTGAAGGGGTTGGCTACACCTTC

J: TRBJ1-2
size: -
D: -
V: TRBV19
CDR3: CATKQTVNYGYTF
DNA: TGTGCCACGAAACAGACAGTAAACTATGGCTACACCTTC

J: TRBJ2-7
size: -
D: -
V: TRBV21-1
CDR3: CASSKAELPGQKAYEQYF
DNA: TGTGCCAGCAGCAAAGCGGAATTACCGGGACAGAAAGCCTACGAGCAGTACTTC